These T cell receptor beta chains were read from a single sample in a study of blood T cell repertoires in COVID-19. Profiling relied on immunoSEQ multiplex PCR, and the TCRdb table lists in-frame clones only, not all of them. The sample includes over 25,000 clones, 78% seen only once; the top ten take about 35%. Input material: peripheral blood. Receptors originate from a man older than 75 with acute or convalescent COVID-19. Both conserved end residues are part of each CDR3.

>TRBJ2-1|TRBV2
CASGPLAVQLGEQFF
>TRBJ1-6|TRBV6-5
CASRYYPGQTNSPLHF
>TRBJ1-2|TRBV5-5
CASAGQGNPNYGYTF
>TRBJ2-7|TRBV7-9
CASSSTGEGVYEQYF
>TRBJ1-6|TRBV6-1
CASSEQGEDSPLHF
>TRBJ2-2|TRBV11-2
CTSSPGVGRGTGELFF
>TRBJ1-3|TRBV2
CASSGDIGNTIYF
>TRBJ1-1|TRBV5-5
CASSLVEGDTEAFF
>TRBJ1-6|TRBV7-2
CASSTTGMGSPLHF
>TRBJ1-2|TRBV4-1
CASSQEADLYGYTF
>TRBJ2-1|TRBV7-9
CASSPSSRGGYNEQFF
>TRBJ2-3|TRBV4-2
CASSQVTTIGTDTQYF
>TRBJ1-1|TRBV19
CASSISTQVEAFF
>TRBJ1-6|TRBV19
CASTVTYNSPLHF
>TRBJ2-5|TRBV11-2
CASSFGSETQYF
>TRBJ1-1|TRBV27
CASSSGTGLLNTEAFF
>TRBJ2-7|TRBV7-8
CASTRAGSRSYEQYF
>TRBJ2-4|TRBV5-1
CASSLGTGSFKNIQYF
>TRBJ2-1|TRBV6-4
CASSDQTEYNEQFF
>TRBJ1-5|TRBV10-2
CASSLSGNNQPQHF